This TCR beta chain is from a study of blood T cell repertoires in COVID-19. Background on the study: COVID-19 samples, acute and convalescent, were from the United States, Italy and Spain.

The V end was cut by 1 base, the J end by 2 bases, with 13 bases between. The CDR3 extends over 16 amino acids. CDR1 and CDR2 from the germline V gene are SGHVS and FQNEAQ. Sequencing was performed with immunoSEQ multiplex PCR; in TCRdb, only in-frame clones are kept and a portion is missing. The sample records 150,000 to 200,000 clones, 75% to 85% being singletons. Seattle-derived patients entered the study during active infection and were followed longitudinally. The V and J genes are TRBV7-8 and TRBJ2-3, with D perhaps TRBD1 (6 bases). The TCR comes from a woman aged 40 to 55 with COVID-19, enrolled during active disease. Input material: peripheral blood. The CDR3 loop is CASSLGGGTYTDTQYF. The CDR3 nucleotides read TGTGCCAGCAGCTTAGGAGGGGGAACCTACACAGATACGCAGTATTTT. Combining the CDR3 with reference TRBV7-8 and TRBJ2-3 gives the whole variable domain GAGVSQSPRYKVAKRGQDVALRCDPISGHVSLFWYQQALGQGPEFLTYFQNEAQLDKSGLPSDRFFAERPEGSVSTLKIQRTQQEDSAVYLCASSLGGGTYTDTQYFGPGTRLTVL.